These T cell receptor beta chains were read from a single sample in a study of cytomegalovirus exposure and HLA in healthy donors. Measured with immunoSEQ multiplex PCR; TCRdb has only the in-frame clones, and not every one. The profile covers 250,000 to 400,000 clones, with approximately 91% appearing a single time and around 0.88% taken by the ten largest. Sequencing was performed on PBMCs. The receptors originated from a man in his thirties or forties in good health and CMV-seronegative. Both conserved end residues are part of each CDR3. Only part of the rows carry a size: once, few, many, or a class if the clone is expanded.

clone_size v_call cdr3_aa
- TRBV5-1 CASSLAPGQGESYTF
- TRBV30 CAGQGRDHGYTF
- TRBV7-6 CASSLEGGIGSPLHF
- TRBV5-1 CASSLVSGGAYEQYF
few TRBV4-1 CASSQVPTGTYEQYF
- TRBV6-5 CASSYQEGFSYGYTF
- TRBV11-3 CASSLDSRGYEQYF
- TRBV5-6 CASSPGRGDHTDTQYF
- TRBV7-9 CASSFETGELFF
- TRBV14 CASSPGTGRIALHF
- TRBV7-9 CASSPEGNQPQHF